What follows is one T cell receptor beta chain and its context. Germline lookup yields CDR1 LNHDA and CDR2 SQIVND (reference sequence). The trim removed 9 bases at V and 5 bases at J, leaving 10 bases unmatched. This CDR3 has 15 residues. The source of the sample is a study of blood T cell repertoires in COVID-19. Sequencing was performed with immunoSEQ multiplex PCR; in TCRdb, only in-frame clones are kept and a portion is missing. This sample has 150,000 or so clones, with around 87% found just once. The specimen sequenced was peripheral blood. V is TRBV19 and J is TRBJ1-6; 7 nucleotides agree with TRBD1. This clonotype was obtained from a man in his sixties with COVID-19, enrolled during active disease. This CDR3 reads CASHMTGRNNSPLHF. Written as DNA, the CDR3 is TGTGCCAGCCACATGACAGGGAGGAATAATTCACCCCTCCACTTT.